The 17 T cell receptor beta chains given below trace back to one sample, sequenced in a study of T cell repertoires in cytomegalovirus infection. TCRdb re-analysed the reads in MiXCR, keeping a single row per CDR3 protein. The table lists 150,000 to 200,000 distinct CDR3 sequences, around 14% of them singletons. Sequencing input: PBMCs. The receptor set was obtained from a human donor in good health (CMV status not recorded). Some clones in this sample may be carry-over from other donors' samples.

This clonotype has at least ten counts. This chain connects TRBV28 to TRBJ2-4, with TRBD2 matching over 8 bases. In germline, CDR1 is MDHEN, CDR2 SYDVKM. The CDR3 is 16 residues long. After removal of 5 bases from V and 1 base from J, the junction contained 7 bases not matched to a gene. The CDR3 region is CASSHQSGSAKNIQYF. Written as DNA, the CDR3 is TGTGCCAGCAGTCATCAAAGCGGGAGCGCCAAAAACATTCAGTACTTC.

This clonotype was seen a handful of times. The chain is built from TRBV5-1 and TRBJ1-4, with 7 bases matching TRBD1. With 4 bases clipped from V and 3 bases from J, the junction kept 3 bases outside the gene matches. This CDR3 comprises 14 residues. Germline CDR1 reads SGHRS; CDR2 reads YFSETQ. The DNA of the CDR3 is TGCGCCAGCAGCGGCCAGGGGGCTAATGAAAAACTGTTTTTT. Amino acid sequence: CASSGQGANEKLFF.

The V and J genes are TRBV29-1 and TRBJ1-1; weak D call: TRBD1 (5 bases). The germline V and J ends were trimmed by 7 bases and 3 bases, with 15 bases remaining between them. The CDR3 covers 13 residues. The V gene's germline CDR1 is SQVTM and CDR2 ANQGSEA. The CDR3 here is CSAWGGEYTEAFF. In DNA form, the CDR3 reads TGCAGCGCTTGGGGCGGGGAGTACACTGAAGCTTTCTTT.

This clonotype was observed a handful of times. The chain uses TRBV10-3 and TRBJ2-1; TRBD2 is a possible D gene (6 bases). This CDR3 has 12 residues. V lost 9 bases and J lost 4, with 10 bases in between. Per the germline V gene, CDR1 is ENHRY and CDR2 is SYGVKD. In DNA, the CDR3 is TGTGCCATAGCGGGCGTTTACAATGAGCAGTTCTTC. Protein product: CAIAGVYNEQFF.

This clonotype was detected ten times or more. This chain joins TRBV6-1 and TRBJ2-7, with TRBD2 matching 9 bases. The ends lost 5 bases at V and 3 bases at J; junction bases unmatched: 5. Germline CDR1 is MNHNS and CDR2 is SASEGT. The CDR3 is 14 residues long. CDR3 sequence (DNA): TGTGCCAGCAGTTCCGGACTAGCGAGCTACGAGCAGTACTTC. Encoded protein: CASSSGLASYEQYF.

This chain joins TRBV24-1 and TRBJ1-1; D ambiguous. CDR3 length: 15 amino acids. Deletions cut 5 bases from V and 1 base from J, with 13 bases between. Germline V lookup: CDR1 KGHDR, CDR2 SFDVKD. The CDR3 loop is CATSGGPGKNTEAFF. In DNA, the CDR3 is TGTGCCACCAGTGGAGGGCCGGGAAAGAACACTGAAGCTTTCTTT.

This clonotype has just a few counts. The rearrangement links TRBV3-1 to TRBJ2-1, with D perhaps matching TRBD1 or TRBD2 (5 bases each). The CDR3 is made up of 17 amino acids. CDR1 is LGHDT, CDR2 YNNKEL, per germline (reference sequence). Trimming removed 4 bases from V and 7 bases from J, with 23 bases in between. The CDR3 is CASSPNLGARGMNEQFF. In DNA, the CDR3 is TGTGCCAGCAGCCCTAATTTAGGGGCCCGGGGAATGAATGAGCAGTTCTTC.

This clonotype was seen at least ten times. The genes are TRBV7-2 and TRBJ2-2; 9 nucleotides agree with TRBD2. J lost 9 bases, V lost 5 bases, and 4 bases had no gene match. The CDR3 length is 13 residues. The germline gives CDR1 SGHTA, CDR2 FQGNSA. CDR3 coding DNA: TGTGCCAGCAGCGTAACTAGCGGGCGGGAGCTGTTTTTT. Translating gives CASSVTSGRELFF.

The rearrangement uses TRBV6-2 or TRBV6-3 and TRBJ2-1; D is unclear. CDR1 is MNHEY and CDR2 is SVGEGT in the germline V gene. The CDR3 runs to 13 residues. Trimming removed 0 bases at V and 6 bases at J, with 6 bases between. Here the CDR3 reads CASSYSLVNEQFF. The CDR3 DNA follows: TGTGCCAGCAGTTACTCTCTAGTCAATGAGCAGTTCTTC.

The chain joins TRBV4-3 to TRBJ2-1; no reliable D call. Germline assignment: CDR1 LGHNA and CDR2 YSLEER. This CDR3 is 14 amino acids long. V lost 4 bases and J lost 6, with 13 bases in between. DNA of the CDR3: TGCGCCAGCAGCCCGGGCCGCGCGCTCAATGAGCAGTTCTTC. The encoded protein is CASSPGRALNEQFF.

This clonotype has just a few counts. The chain uses TRBV7-6 and TRBJ2-1, with TRBD1 matching over 10 bases. Germline CDR1 reads SGHVS; CDR2 reads FNYEAQ. The V gene end was trimmed by 5 bases and the J gene end by 5 bases; junction bases not matched to a gene: 6. The CDR3 has 15 residues. The CDR3 loop is CASSPRDRGNNEQFF. The CDR3 DNA is TGTGCCAGCAGCCCTCGGGACAGGGGAAACAATGAGCAGTTCTTC.

This clonotype was counted only a few times. The V and J genes are TRBV30 and TRBJ2-7; D not certain. V was shortened by 4 bases and J by 6 bases, with 10 bases between the two germline ends. Per germline, CDR1 GTSNPN and CDR2 SVGIG (reference sequence). This CDR3 is 11 amino acids long. This CDR3 is CAWKASLEQYF. The CDR3 DNA reads as TGTGCCTGGAAAGCCTCTCTCGAGCAGTACTTC.

Many counts were recorded for this clonotype. The chain joins TRBV12-5 to TRBJ1-5, with 8 bases that match TRBD1. V dropped 4 bases and J dropped 2; count of bases not matched to a gene: 10. The germline V gene encodes CDR1 LGHNT and CDR2 FRNRAP. CDR3 length equals 17 residues. The CDR3 loop reads CASGSPDRAKRNQPQHF. The CDR3 DNA reads as TGTGCTAGTGGTTCCCCGGACAGGGCTAAGCGCAATCAGCCCCAGCATTTT.

The chain joins TRBV27 to TRBJ1-2; D might be TRBD1 (5 bases). Trimming stripped 10 bases from V and 8 bases from J, with 17 bases between. CDR1 MNHEY and CDR2 SMNVEV come from the germline V gene (reference sequence). The CDR3 extends over 12 amino acids. CDR3 loop: CATGTAWLGYTF. The DNA for the CDR3 is TGTGCCACCGGGACGGCCTGGTTGGGCTACACCTTC.

This clonotype was seen a few times. The rearrangement joins TRBV24-1 to TRBJ1-2; 9 nucleotides line up with TRBD1. This CDR3 spans 15 amino acids. Germline V gene sequence: CDR1 KGHDR, CDR2 SFDVKD. Trimming took 3 bases from V and 7 from J; bases not matched to a gene: 8. The chain's CDR3 is CATSDPGQGFGGYTF. The CDR3 DNA sequence: TGTGCCACCAGTGATCCGGGACAGGGTTTCGGTGGCTACACCTTC.

The rearrangement joins TRBV5-6 to TRBJ2-2, with D perhaps matching TRBD1 (5 bases). The CDR3 sequence is 14 residues long. Germline loops: CDR1 SGHDT, CDR2 YYEEEE. The V end lost 2 bases, the J end lost 7 bases, and 12 bases lay between the germline ends. CDR3 region: CASSFARDGGELFF. CDR3 nucleotide sequence: TGTGCCAGCAGCTTTGCCAGGGATGGCGGGGAGCTGTTTTTT.

The table lists this clonotype with many counts. The chain has TRBV12-5 and TRBJ2-1; 9 nucleotides align to TRBD1. Trimming cost V 1 base and J 5 bases; bases outside gene matches: 9. The CDR3 totals 17 residues. Germline loops: CDR1 LGHNT, CDR2 FRNRAP. This CDR3 reads CASGLANYRGPHNEQFF. CDR3 bases: TGTGCTAGTGGTTTGGCTAATTACAGGGGGCCCCACAATGAGCAGTTCTTC.